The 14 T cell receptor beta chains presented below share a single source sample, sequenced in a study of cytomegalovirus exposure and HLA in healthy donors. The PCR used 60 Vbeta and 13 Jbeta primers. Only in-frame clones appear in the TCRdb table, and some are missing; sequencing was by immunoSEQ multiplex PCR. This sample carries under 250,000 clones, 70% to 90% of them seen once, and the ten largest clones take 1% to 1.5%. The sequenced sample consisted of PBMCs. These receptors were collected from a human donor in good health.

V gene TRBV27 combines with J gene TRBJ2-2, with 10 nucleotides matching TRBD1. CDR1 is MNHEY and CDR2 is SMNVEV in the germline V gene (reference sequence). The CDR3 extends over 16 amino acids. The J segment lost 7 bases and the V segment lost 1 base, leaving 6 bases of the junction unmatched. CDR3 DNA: TGTGCCAGCAGTTTATTCGGGACAGGGGAGGACGGGGAGCTGTTTTTT. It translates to CASSLFGTGEDGELFF.

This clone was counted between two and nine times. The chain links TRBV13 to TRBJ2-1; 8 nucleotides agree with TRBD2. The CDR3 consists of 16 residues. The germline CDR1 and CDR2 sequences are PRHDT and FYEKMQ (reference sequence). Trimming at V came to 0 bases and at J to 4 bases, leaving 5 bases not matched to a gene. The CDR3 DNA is TGTGCCAGCAGCTTAGGGTTAGCGGGGACGTACAATGAGCAGTTCTTC. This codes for CASSLGLAGTYNEQFF.

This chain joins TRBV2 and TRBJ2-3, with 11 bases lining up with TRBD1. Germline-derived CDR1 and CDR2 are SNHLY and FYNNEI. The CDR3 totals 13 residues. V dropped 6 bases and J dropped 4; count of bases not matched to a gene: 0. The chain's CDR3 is CASRGQGADTQYF. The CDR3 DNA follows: TGTGCCAGCAGGGGACAGGGGGCAGATACGCAGTATTTT. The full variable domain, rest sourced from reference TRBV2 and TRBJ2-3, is EPEVTQTPSHQVTQMGQEVILRCVPISNHLYFYWYRQILGQKVEFLVSFYNNEISEKSEIFDDQFSVERPDGSNFTLKIRSTKLEDSAMYFCASRGQGADTQYFGPGTRLTVL.

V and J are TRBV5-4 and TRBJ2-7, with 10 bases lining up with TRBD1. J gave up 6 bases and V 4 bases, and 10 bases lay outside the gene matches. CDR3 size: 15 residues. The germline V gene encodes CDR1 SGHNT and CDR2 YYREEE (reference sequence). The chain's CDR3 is CASSLRQGARGEQYF. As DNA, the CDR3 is TGTGCCAGCAGCCTAAGACAGGGGGCGCGAGGCGAGCAGTACTTC.

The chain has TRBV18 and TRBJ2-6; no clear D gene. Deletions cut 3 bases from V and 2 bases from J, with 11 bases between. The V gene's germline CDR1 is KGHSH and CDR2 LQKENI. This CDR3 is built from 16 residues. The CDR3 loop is CASSPPLLTGANVLTF. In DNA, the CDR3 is TGTGCCAGCTCACCCCCTCTACTAACTGGGGCCAACGTCCTGACTTTC.

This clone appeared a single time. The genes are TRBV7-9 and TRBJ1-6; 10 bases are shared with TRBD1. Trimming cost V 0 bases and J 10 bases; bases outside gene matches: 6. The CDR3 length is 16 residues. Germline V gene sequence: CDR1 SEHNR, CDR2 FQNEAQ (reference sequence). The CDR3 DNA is TGTGCCAGCAGCTTAGCGTGGACAGGGGGAGGCTCACCCCTCCACTTT. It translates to CASSLAWTGGGSPLHF.

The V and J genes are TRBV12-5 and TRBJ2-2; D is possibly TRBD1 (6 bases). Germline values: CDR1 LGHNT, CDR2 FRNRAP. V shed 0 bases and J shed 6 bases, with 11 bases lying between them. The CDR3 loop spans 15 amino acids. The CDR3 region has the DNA TGTGCTAGTGGTTTGGTAATGGGGGCACCCGGGGAGCTGTTTTTT. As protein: CASGLVMGAPGELFF. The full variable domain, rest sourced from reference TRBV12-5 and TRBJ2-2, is DARVTQTPRHKVTEMGQEVTMRCQPILGHNTVFWYRQTMMQGLELLAYFRNRAPLDDSGMPKDRFSAEMPDATLATLKIQPSEPRDSAVYFCASGLVMGAPGELFFGEGSRLTVL.

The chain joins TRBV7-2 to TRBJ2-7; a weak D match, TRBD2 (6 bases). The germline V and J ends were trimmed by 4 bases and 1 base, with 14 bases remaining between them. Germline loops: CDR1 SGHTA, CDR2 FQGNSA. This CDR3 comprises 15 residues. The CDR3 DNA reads TGTGCCAGCAGCTCGTCACGGGACTCATCCTACGAGCAGTACTTC. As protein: CASSSSRDSSYEQYF.

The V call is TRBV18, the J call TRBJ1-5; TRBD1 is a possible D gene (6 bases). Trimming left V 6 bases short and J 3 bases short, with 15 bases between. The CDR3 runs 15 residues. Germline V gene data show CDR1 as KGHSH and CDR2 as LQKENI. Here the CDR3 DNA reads TGTGCCAGCTCGTTCGCGGGGGGCGTCAATCAGCCCCAGCATTTT. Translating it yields CASSFAGGVNQPQHF.

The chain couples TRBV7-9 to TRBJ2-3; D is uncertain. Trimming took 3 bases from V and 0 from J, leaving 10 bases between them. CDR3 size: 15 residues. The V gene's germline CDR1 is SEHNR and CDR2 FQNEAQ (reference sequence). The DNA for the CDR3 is TGTGCCAGCAGCTTTTCAGACTTAAGCACAGATACGCAGTATTTT. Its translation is CASSFSDLSTDTQYF.

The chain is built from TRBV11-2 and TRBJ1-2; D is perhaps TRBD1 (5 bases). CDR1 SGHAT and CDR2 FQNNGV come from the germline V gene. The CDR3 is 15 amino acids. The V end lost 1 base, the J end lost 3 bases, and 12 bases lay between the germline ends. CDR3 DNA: TGTGCCAGCAGCTTAGTCCCGGACACGGACTATGGCTACACCTTC. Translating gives CASSLVPDTDYGYTF.

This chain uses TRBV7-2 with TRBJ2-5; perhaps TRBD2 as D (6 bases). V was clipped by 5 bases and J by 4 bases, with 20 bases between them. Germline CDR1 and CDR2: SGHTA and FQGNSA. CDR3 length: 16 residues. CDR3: CASSPTSSRGGETQYF. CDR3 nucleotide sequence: TGTGCCAGCAGCCCCACTAGCTCCCGAGGTGGAGAGACCCAGTACTTC.

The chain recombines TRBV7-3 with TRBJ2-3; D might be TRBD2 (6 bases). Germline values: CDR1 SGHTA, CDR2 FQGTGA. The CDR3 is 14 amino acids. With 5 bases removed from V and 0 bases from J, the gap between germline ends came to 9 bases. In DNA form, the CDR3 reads TGTGCCAGCAGCATCGGGACTAGCACAGATACGCAGTATTTT. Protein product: CASSIGTSTDTQYF.

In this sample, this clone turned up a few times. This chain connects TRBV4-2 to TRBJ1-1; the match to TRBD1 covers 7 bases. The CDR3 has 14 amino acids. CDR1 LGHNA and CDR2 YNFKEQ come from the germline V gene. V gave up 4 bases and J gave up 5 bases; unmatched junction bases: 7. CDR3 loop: CASSLSDRETEAFF. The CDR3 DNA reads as TGTGCCAGCAGCCTATCAGACAGGGAAACTGAAGCTTTCTTT.